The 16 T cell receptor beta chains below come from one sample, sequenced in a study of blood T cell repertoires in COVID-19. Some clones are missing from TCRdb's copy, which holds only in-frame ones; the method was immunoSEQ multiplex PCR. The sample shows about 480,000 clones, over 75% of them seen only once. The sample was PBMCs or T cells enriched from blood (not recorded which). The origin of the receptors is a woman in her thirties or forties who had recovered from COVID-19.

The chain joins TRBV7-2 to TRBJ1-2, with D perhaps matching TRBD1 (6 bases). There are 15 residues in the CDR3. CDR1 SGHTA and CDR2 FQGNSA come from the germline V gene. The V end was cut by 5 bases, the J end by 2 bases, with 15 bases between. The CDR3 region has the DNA TGTGCCAGCAGCCCTACCGGGACACCAAACTATGGCTACACCTTC. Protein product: CASSPTGTPNYGYTF.

Written as DNA, the CDR3 is TGTGCCAGCAGCTTAATGGTCGGGGCTAACTATGGCTACACCTTC. This gives the protein CASSLMVGANYGYTF. This chain links TRBV11-3 with TRBJ1-2; D unresolved. Trimming pared 2 bases from V and 0 bases from J, leaving 10 bases between. Germline V gene lookup returns CDR1 SGHNT and CDR2 YENEEA. The CDR3 contains 15 residues.

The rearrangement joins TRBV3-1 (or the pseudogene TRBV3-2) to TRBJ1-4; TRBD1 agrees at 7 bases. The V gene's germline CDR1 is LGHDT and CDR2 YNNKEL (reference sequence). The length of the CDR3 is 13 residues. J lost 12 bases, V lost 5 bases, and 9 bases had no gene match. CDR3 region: CASSDRDVGELFF. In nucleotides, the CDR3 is TGTGCCAGCAGCGACAGGGATGTGGGAGAACTGTTTTTT.

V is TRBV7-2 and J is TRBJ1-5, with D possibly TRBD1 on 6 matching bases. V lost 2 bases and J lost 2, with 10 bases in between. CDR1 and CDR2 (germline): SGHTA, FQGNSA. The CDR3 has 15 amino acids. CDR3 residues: CASSLKAGGNQPQHF. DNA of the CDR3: TGTGCCAGCAGCTTAAAGGCAGGGGGCAATCAGCCCCAGCATTTT.

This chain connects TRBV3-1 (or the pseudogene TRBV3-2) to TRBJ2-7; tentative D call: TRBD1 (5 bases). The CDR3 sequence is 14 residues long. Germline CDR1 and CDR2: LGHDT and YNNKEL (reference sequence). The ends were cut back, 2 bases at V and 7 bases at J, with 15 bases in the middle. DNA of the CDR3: TGTGCCAGCAGCCAACCCGGACCATCAGGGGAGCAGTACTTC. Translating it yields CASSQPGPSGEQYF.

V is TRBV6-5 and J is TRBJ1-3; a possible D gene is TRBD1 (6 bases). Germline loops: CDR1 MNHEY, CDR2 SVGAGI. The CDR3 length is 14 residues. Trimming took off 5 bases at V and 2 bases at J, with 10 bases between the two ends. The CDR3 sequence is CASSPGEAGNTIYF. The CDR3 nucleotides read TGTGCCAGCAGTCCAGGGGAAGCTGGAAACACCATATATTTT.

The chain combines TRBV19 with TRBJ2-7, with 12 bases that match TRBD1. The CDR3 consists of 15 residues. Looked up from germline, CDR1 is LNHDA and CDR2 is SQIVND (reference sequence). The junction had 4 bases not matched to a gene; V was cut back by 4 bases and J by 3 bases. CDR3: CASSTGTGGFYEQYF. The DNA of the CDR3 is TGTGCCAGTAGTACCGGGACAGGGGGCTTCTACGAGCAGTACTTC.

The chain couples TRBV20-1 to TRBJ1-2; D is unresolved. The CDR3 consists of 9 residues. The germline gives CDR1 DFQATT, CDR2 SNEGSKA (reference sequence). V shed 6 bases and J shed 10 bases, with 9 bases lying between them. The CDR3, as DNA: TGCAGTGCCGCGGAATACTACACCTTC. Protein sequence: CSAAEYYTF.

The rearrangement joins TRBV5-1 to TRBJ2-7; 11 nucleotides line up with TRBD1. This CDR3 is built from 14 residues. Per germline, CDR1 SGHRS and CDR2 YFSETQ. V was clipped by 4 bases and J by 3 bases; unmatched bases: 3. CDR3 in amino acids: CASSQGQGGYEQYF. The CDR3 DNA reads TGCGCCAGCAGCCAGGGACAGGGGGGCTACGAGCAGTACTTC.

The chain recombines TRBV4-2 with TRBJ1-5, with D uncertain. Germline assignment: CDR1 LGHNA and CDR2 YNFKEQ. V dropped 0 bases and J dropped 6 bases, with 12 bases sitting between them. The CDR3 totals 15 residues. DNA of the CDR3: TGTGCCAGCAGCCAAGATGGCCTGCCAAGTCAGCCCCAGCATTTT. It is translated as CASSQDGLPSQPQHF.

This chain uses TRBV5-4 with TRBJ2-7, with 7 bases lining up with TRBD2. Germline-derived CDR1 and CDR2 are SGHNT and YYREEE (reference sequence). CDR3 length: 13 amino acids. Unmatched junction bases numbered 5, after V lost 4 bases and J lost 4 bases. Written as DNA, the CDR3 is TGTGCCAGCAGCCCCAGGGAGGGTTACGAGCAGTACTTC. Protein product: CASSPREGYEQYF. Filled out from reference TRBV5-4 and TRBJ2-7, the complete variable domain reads ETGVTQSPTHLIKTRGQQVTLRCSSQSGHNTVSWYQQALGQGPQFIFQYYREEENGRGNFPPRFSGLQFPNYSSELNVNALELDDSALYLCASSPREGYEQYFGPGTRLTVT.

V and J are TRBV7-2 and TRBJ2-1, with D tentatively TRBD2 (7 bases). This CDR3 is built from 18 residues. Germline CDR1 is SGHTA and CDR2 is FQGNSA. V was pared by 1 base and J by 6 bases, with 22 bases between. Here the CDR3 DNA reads TGTGCCAGCAGCTTAGGGAGGGGGGCTAGCGGAACAGTCAATGAGCAGTTCTTC. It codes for CASSLGRGASGTVNEQFF.

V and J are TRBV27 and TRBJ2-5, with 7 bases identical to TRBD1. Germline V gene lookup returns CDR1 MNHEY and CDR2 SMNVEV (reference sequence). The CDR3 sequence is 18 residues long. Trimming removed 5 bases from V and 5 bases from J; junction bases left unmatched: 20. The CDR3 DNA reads TGTGCCAGCAGTCCGCCTTACGCCCTAGGACAGGTAGTGGAGACCCAGTACTTC. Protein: CASSPPYALGQVVETQYF.

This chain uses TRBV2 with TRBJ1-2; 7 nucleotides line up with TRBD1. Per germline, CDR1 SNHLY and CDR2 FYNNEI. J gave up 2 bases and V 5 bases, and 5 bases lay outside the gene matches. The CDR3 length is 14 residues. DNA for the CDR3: TGTGCCAGCAGTTTTGACAGGGTAAACTATGGCTACACCTTC. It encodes CASSFDRVNYGYTF.

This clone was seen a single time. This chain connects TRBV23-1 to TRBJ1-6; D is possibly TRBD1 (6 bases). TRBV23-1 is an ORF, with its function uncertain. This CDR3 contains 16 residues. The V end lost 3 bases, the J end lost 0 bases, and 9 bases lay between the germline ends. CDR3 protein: CASSQDSCSYNSPLHF. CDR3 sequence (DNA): TGCGCCAGCAGTCAGGACAGTTGCTCCTATAATTCACCCCTCCACTTT.

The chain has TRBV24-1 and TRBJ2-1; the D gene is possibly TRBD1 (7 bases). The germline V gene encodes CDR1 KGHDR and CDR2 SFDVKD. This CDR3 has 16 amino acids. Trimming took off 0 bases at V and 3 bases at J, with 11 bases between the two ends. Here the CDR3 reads CATSDLARGDYNEQFF. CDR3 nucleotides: TGTGCCACCAGTGATTTGGCCAGGGGGGACTACAATGAGCAGTTCTTC.